Detailed here is one T cell receptor beta chain. This specimen belongs to a study of blood T cell repertoires in COVID-19. For recovered donors of Cohort 3, there were two negative PCRs, clearance, or symptom resolution. As originally analysed: Estimation of nucleated cell counts relied on the amplification of reference gene primers. Sequenced by immunoSEQ multiplex PCR; TCRdb stores in-frame clones only, minus some. That table furnishes V, J and clone size, whereas the DNA furnished D and trimming. The data show 150,000 to 200,000 clones, 84% seen once. CDR1 and CDR2 from the germline V gene are MNHNY and SVGAGI (reference sequence). The CDR3 runs 16 residues. V was trimmed by 2 bases and J by 5 bases, leaving 16 bases between them.

The receptor's source is a man aged 45-65 years who had recovered from COVID-19. The rearrangement uses TRBV6-6 and TRBJ1-5; D gene ambiguous. Sequenced: PBMCs or T cells enriched from blood (not recorded which). The CDR3 DNA follows: TGTGCCAGCAGTTACAGAGGGTTTAGCATCGATCAGCCCCAGCATTTT. Amino acids: CASSYRGFSIDQPQHF.